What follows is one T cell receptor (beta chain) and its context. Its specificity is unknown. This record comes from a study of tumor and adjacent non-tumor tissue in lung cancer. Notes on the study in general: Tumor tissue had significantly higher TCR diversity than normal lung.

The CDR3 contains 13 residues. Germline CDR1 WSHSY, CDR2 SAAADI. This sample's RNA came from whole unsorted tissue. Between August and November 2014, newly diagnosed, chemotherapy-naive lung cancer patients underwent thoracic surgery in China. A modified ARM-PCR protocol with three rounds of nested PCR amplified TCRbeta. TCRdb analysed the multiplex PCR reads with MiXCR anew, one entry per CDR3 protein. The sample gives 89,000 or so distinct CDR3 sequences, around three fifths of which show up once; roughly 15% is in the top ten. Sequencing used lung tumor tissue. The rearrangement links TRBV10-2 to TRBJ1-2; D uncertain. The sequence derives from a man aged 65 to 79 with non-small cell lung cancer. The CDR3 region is CSCSNPDLYGYTF. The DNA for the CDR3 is TGCTCCTGCAGTAATCCAGACTTATATGGCTACACCTTC.